This T cell receptor beta chain was obtained from a study of immune evolution from preneoplasia to lung adenocarcinoma. Findings and caveats of the study: Clonality was highest in normal lung, lower in later-stage lesions apparently.

The data were produced by immunoSEQ multiplex PCR, yet TCRdb's version contains in-frame clones alone and is incomplete. Of some 1,500 clones in the sample, around four fifths are singletons; the top ten hold about 9.4%. Germline CDR1 reads MNHNY; CDR2 reads SVGAGI (reference sequence). This CDR3 region has 12 residues. Trimming took off 2 bases at V and 3 bases at J, with 3 bases between the two ends. Regarding this clone: The antigen remains unidentified.

J is TRBJ2-3 and V is TRBV6-6; D gene ambiguous. The origin of this receptor is a person aged 70 to 85 with lung adenocarcinoma. The sample taken for sequencing was FFPE atypical adenomatous hyperplasia tissue from the lung. This sample's subset: atypical adenomatous hyperplasia (AAH), lung preneoplasia. In DNA, the CDR3 is TGTGCCAGCAGTTACGGGACAGATACGCAGTATTTT. Its protein product is CASSYGTDTQYF.